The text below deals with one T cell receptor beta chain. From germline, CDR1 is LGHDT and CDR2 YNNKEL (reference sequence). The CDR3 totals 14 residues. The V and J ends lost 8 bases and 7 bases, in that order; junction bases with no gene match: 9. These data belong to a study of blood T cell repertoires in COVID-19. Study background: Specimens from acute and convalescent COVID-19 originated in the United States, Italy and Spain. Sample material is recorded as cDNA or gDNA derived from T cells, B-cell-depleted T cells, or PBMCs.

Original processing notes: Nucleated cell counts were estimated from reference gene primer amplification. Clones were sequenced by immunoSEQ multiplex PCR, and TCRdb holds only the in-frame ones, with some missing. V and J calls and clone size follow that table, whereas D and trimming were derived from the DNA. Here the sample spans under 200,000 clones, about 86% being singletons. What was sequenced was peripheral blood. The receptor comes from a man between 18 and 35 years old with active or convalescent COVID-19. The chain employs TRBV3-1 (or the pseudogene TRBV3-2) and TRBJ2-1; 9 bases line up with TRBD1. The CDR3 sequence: CASHLQGAMNEQFF. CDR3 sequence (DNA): TGTGCCAGCCATCTACAGGGGGCTATGAATGAGCAGTTCTTC.